The clone carrying this TCR beta chain has just a few counts. The antigen is undetermined. The data stem from a study of regulatory T cells in long-lasting Graves disease. Study-level points and caveats: Limited samples may have lowered accuracy.

The time point was: newly diagnosed GD, antithyroid drugs for less than 3 months. RNA isolated from PBMCs was used to make the TCR library. Construction of TCR beta libraries relied on iRepertoire HTBI primers and on Arm-PCR targeting CDR3 regions. A single record per CDR3 protein comes from TCRdb applying MiXCR to the multiplex PCR reads. There are about 440,000 distinct CDR3 sequences in the sample; 14% to 15% occur only once, and around 15% lies in the top ten. The CDR3 totals 17 residues. CDR1 is SEHNR and CDR2 is FQNEAQ in the germline V gene (reference sequence). Unmatched junction bases numbered 12, after V lost 5 bases and J lost 1 base. These data are also associated with another study on T cells in Graves' hyperthyroidism and ophthalmopathy.

This sequence was found in a woman aged 25 to 39 with Graves disease. The sequencing here drew on peripheral blood mononuclear cells (PBMCs), taken at new diagnosis, from a patient treated with antithyroid drugs. The chain is built from TRBV7-9 and TRBJ2-5; 8 positions agree with TRBD2. CDR3 in amino acids: CASSDPGLDLLQETQYF. The CDR3 region has the DNA TGTGCCAGCAGCGACCCGGGACTAGATCTCCTCCAAGAGACCCAGTACTTC.